Presented here are 7 T cell receptor beta chains from one specimen sequenced in a study of chemoradiotherapy in HPV16-positive cancers (dated by TCRdb to the early 2020s). Libraries were made using the immunoSEQ multiplex PCR assay. Imported from immuneACCESS, the table was reduced by TCRdb to in-frame sequences with V and J called. These copies leave out some clones; in studies compared against another copy, an unresolved V gene accounts for under half, and the cause of the remainder is not known. The sample profile shows under 7,500 clones; 80% to 95% of them were found once. Jointly, the top ten make up about 20% of the sample. The sample here was blood, taken from a patient who underwent chemoradiotherapy. The receptors stem from a human donor with HPV-associated anogenital cancer.

The genes are TRBV19 and TRBJ2-3, with a possible D match to TRBD1 (6 bases). Germline CDR1 is LNHDA and CDR2 is SQIVND (reference sequence). This CDR3 comprises 14 residues. V lost 6 bases and J lost 4, with 14 bases in between. The CDR3 DNA reads as TGTGCCAGTAGCCTTGGTCAGGGGTCAGATACGCAGTATTTT. Translation gives CASSLGQGSDTQYF.

J is TRBJ1-5 and V is TRBV2, with unresolved D. Trimming removed 4 bases at V and 0 bases at J, with 7 bases between. The CDR3 runs 14 residues. Germline V gene sequence: CDR1 SNHLY, CDR2 FYNNEI. The CDR3 protein is CASSVEFSNQPQHF. CDR3 DNA sequence: TGTGCCAGCAGTGTAGAGTTTAGCAATCAGCCCCAGCATTTT.

The chain couples TRBV15 to TRBJ1-3; tentative D call: TRBD1 (6 bases). The CDR3 loop spans 17 amino acids. Trimming shortened V by 1 base and J by 0 bases, and 13 bases separated the two germline ends. The germline gives CDR1 LNHNV, CDR2 YYDKDF (reference sequence). CDR3 sequence (DNA): TGTGCCACCAGCAGAGCACCCGGGACACCCTCTGGAAACACCATATATTTT. Encoded protein: CATSRAPGTPSGNTIYF. The entire variable domain, with the rest obtained from reference TRBV15 and TRBJ1-3, is as follows: DAMVIQNPRYQVTQFGKPVTLSCSQTLNHNVMYWYQQKSSQAPKLLFHYYDKDFNNEADTPDNFQSRRPNTSFCFLDIRSPGLGDTAMYLCATSRAPGTPSGNTIYFGEGSWLTVV.

This chain uses TRBV11-1 with TRBJ2-3, with no clear D. This CDR3 comprises 13 residues. The germline CDR1 and CDR2 sequences are SGHAT and FQDESV (reference sequence). Trimming cost V 1 base and J 6 bases, with 8 bases left between them. The CDR3, as DNA: TGTGCCAGCAGCTTAGGGGTATCCGATACGCAGTATTTT. Protein product: CASSLGVSDTQYF.

The V gene is TRBV5-1, the J gene TRBJ1-2, with 9 bases fitting TRBD1. CDR1 is SGHRS, CDR2 YFSETQ, per germline. V trimming: 6 bases; J trimming: 6 bases; junction bases outside the gene matches: 15. The CDR3 loop spans 16 amino acids. The CDR3, as DNA: TGCGCCAGCAATCCGAAGGGAGGGACAGGGTTTGATGGCTACACCTTC. Protein sequence: CASNPKGGTGFDGYTF.

The sample holds one count of this clone. The V call is TRBV6-4, the J call TRBJ2-2, with unresolved D. The CDR3 is 13 residues long. Trimming shortened V by 6 bases and J by 3 bases, and 8 bases separated the two germline ends. The V gene's germline CDR1 is MRHNA and CDR2 SNTAGT. The CDR3 region is CASSGQDTGELFF. DNA for the CDR3: TGTGCCAGCAGCGGGCAGGACACCGGGGAGCTGTTTTTT.

The V call is TRBV5-8, the J call TRBJ1-5, with a tentative D call TRBD1 (5 bases). V was cut by 6 bases and J by 5 bases, with 12 bases left in between. This CDR3 is 13 amino acids long. Germline V gene lookup returns CDR1 SGHTS and CDR2 YDEGEE. The CDR3 region is CASTRDVYQPQHF. As DNA, the CDR3 is TGTGCCAGCACCAGGGACGTCTATCAGCCCCAGCATTTT.